The rows below give T cell receptor beta chains drawn from one sample of a study of blood T cell repertoires in COVID-19. The table came from immunoSEQ multiplex PCR; TCRdb's copy has only in-frame clones and leaves some out. This sample yields about 25,000 clones, of which 88% are seen a single time; 22% belongs to the top ten. The sequenced material came from peripheral blood. The receptors were gathered from a man in his 70s in a cohort sampled during active COVID-19. CDR3s include the opening cysteine and the closing phenylalanine or tryptophan. A D gene is named only where the DNA matches it firmly. Clone size appears in some rows only: once, few, many, or a class for an expanded clone.

j_call v_call clone_size d_call cdr3_aa cdr3_nt
TRBJ2-7 TRBV5-5 . . CASSLLLARHEQYF TGTGCCAGCAGCTTGTTACTAGCTCGACACGAGCAGTACTTC
TRBJ1-1 TRBV27 medium-sized TRBD1 CASSWTGGMNTEAFF TGTGCCAGCAGTTGGACAGGGGGCATGAACACTGAAGCTTTCTTT
TRBJ1-1 TRBV2 once TRBD1 CASDRDRTEAFF TGTGCCAGCGACAGGGATCGGACTGAAGCTTTCTTT
TRBJ2-1 TRBV10-3 . . CAIRMADLYNEQFF TGTGCCATCAGGATGGCAGACTTATACAATGAGCAGTTCTTC
TRBJ2-5 TRBV20-1 . . CSAEEETQYF TGCAGTGCGGAGGAGGAGACCCAGTACTTC
TRBJ1-2 TRBV27 few . CASSPEVANYGYTF TGTGCCAGCAGCCCCGAAGTGGCCAACTATGGCTACACCTTC
TRBJ2-1 TRBV5-1 . TRBD2 CASNLGLAENEQFF TGCGCCAGCAACCTCGGACTAGCGGAGAATGAGCAGTTCTTC
TRBJ2-3 TRBV18 few . CASSPPKSGQGDTQYF TGTGCCAGCTCACCACCGAAGTCAGGGCAAGGAGATACGCAGTATTTT
TRBJ2-5 TRBV18 . TRBD1 CASSQGARKETQYF TGTGCCAGCTCGCAGGGGGCTAGAAAAGAGACCCAGTACTTC
TRBJ2-3 TRBV5-5 . TRBD1 CASSARTGTDTQYF TGTGCCAGCAGCGCCCGGACAGGAACAGATACGCAGTATTTT
TRBJ1-2 TRBV6-5 . . CASSSGPRGAGYGYTF TGTGCCAGCAGTTCAGGACCGCGGGGGGCAGGCTATGGCTACACCTTC
TRBJ2-1 TRBV6-5 . TRBD1 CASNSMVGDREQFF TGTGCCAGCAACTCGATGGTGGGGGACAGGGAGCAGTTCTTC
TRBJ2-1 TRBV6-2/TRBV6-3 . TRBD2 CASSYGILLSGSNYNEQFF TGTGCCAGCAGTTACGGGATTCTTCTTAGCGGGAGTAACTACAATGAGCAGTTCTTC
TRBJ1-6 TRBV6-1 . . CASSDYFRARGNSPLHF TGTGCCAGCAGTGACTACTTTCGCGCCAGGGGTAATTCACCCCTCCACTTT
TRBJ1-4 TRBV5-1 . TRBD1 CASSPRQGAWEKLFF TGCGCCAGCAGCCCCCGACAGGGGGCATGGGAAAAACTGTTTTTT
TRBJ2-5 TRBV7-2 . . CASSTSPGLVQETQYF TGTGCCAGCAGCACAAGCCCAGGGCTAGTCCAAGAGACCCAGTACTTC
TRBJ1-1 TRBV10-2 . . CASSETLGRGTRTTEAFF TGCGCCAGCAGTGAGACTCTAGGACGGGGAACGCGGACCACTGAAGCTTTCTTT
TRBJ2-1 TRBV18 . TRBD2 CASSPFGLAADNEQFF TGTGCCAGCTCACCCTTTGGACTAGCGGCCGACAATGAGCAGTTCTTC
TRBJ2-1 TRBV20-1 . . CSACQGVEQFF TGCAGTGCTTGCCAGGGTGTTGAGCAGTTCTTC
TRBJ1-2 TRBV18 . . CASSPQEGNYGYTF TGTGCCAGCTCACCACAAGAGGGAAACTATGGCTACACCTTC
TRBJ1-1 TRBV7-2 few TRBD1 CASSLRQGAITEAFF TGTGCCAGCAGCCTCCGGCAGGGGGCGATCACTGAAGCTTTCTTT
TRBJ2-3 TRBV9 . TRBD1 CASSPPGGRTDTQYF TGTGCCAGCAGCCCCCCAGGGGGCCGCACAGATACGCAGTATTTT
TRBJ2-3 TRBV3-1/TRBV3-2 . TRBD2 CASSQGLAGDTQYF TGTGCCAGCAGCCAAGGACTAGCGGGGGATACGCAGTATTTT
TRBJ1-2 TRBV28 . TRBD1 CASTQGQRYYGYTF TGTGCCAGCACTCAGGGACAGCGCTACTATGGCTACACCTTC
TRBJ2-1 TRBV7-2 . TRBD2 CASSLGILAVNEQFF TGTGCCAGCAGCTTAGGAATTCTAGCGGTGAATGAGCAGTTCTTC
TRBJ2-1 TRBV27 . TRBD1 CASSPWTGDNEQFF TGTGCCAGCAGTCCGTGGACAGGGGACAATGAGCAGTTCTTC